This TCR beta chain comes out of a study of blood T cells in healthy people across ages. General observations from the study: Expanded clonotype shifts may have been confounded, as the donors had an unknown CMV status. Naive and antigen-experienced cells were not separated, limiting conclusive comparison.

Turning to this clonotype: What it binds is not known.

The CDR3 covers 14 residues. Trimming stripped 4 bases from V and 2 bases from J, with 10 bases between. Germline loops: CDR1 LNHNV, CDR2 YYDKDF (reference sequence). Healthy Russian Caucasian donors spanned ages 6 to 90 years. With each sample, at least 5.5 micrograms of total RNA were extracted. A second PCR, run for about 7 to 11 cycles, used a sample-barcoded 5' primer plus a J-beta primer mix. Via MiXCR, TCRdb re-called the 5' RACE reads, giving one row per CDR3 protein. Of under 2 million distinct CDR3 sequences listed, around 35% are singletons. Material for sequencing was blood. This receptor was obtained from a woman in her thirties in good health. This sequence joins TRBV15 and TRBJ2-3, with D unclear. CDR3 nucleotides: TGTGCCACCAGCACCAACAAAGTCACAGATACGCAGTATTTT. It codes for CATSTNKVTDTQYF.